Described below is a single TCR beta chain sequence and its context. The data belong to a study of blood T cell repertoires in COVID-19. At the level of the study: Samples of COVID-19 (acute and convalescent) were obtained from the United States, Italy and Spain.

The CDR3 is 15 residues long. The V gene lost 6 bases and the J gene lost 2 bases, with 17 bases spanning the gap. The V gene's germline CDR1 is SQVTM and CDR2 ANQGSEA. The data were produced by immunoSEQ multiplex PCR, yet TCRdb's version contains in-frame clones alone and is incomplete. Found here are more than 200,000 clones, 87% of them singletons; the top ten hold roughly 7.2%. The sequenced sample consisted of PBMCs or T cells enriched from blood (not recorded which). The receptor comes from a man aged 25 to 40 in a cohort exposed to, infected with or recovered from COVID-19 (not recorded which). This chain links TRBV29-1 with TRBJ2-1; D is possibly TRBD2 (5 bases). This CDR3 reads CSVAPPGSPYNEQFF. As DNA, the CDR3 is TGCAGCGTGGCCCCCCCGGGATCGCCCTACAATGAGCAGTTCTTC.